This passage covers 9 T cell receptor beta chains from one sample sequenced in a study of response to subunit inactivated influenza vaccine. MiXCR was run by TCRdb on the RT-PCR reads, yielding one entry per CDR3 protein. The sample has around 760,000 distinct CDR3 sequences; 11% to 15% are singletons. This sample comprised PBMCs from blood, obtained 14 to 15 days before vaccination. The receptors were sampled from a middle-aged man who received an inactivated influenza vaccine.

This clonotype appeared many times. The rearrangement links TRBV11-1 to TRBJ2-1; possible D gene TRBD2, 6 bases. Germline assignment: CDR1 SGHAT and CDR2 FQDESV (reference sequence). The CDR3 loop spans 12 amino acids. V gave up 5 bases and J gave up 11 bases, with 13 bases separating them. The CDR3 DNA is TGTGCCAGCAGCAATAGCGGTTTTAAGCAGTTCTTC. This sequence encodes CASSNSGFKQFF.

The chain has TRBV24-1 and TRBJ2-1, with TRBD2 matching 7 bases. CDR1 is KGHDR and CDR2 is SFDVKD in the germline V gene. CDR3 length equals 17 residues. V was clipped by 3 bases and J by 3 bases; unmatched bases: 10. CDR3 amino acids: CATSDPSGGEGYNEQFF. The CDR3 nucleotides are TGTGCCACCAGTGATCCCTCTGGAGGGGAGGGCTACAATGAGCAGTTCTTC.

This clonotype showed up just a few times. The gene calls are TRBV15 and TRBJ2-5, with TRBD1 identical over 7 bases. J gave up 7 bases and V 8 bases, and 7 bases lay outside the gene matches. Germline CDR1 LNHNV, CDR2 YYDKDF (reference sequence). The CDR3 spans 12 residues. CDR3: CATGQDPGTQYF. CDR3 bases: TGTGCCACCGGACAGGACCCGGGGACCCAGTACTTC. Based on the CDR3 plus reference TRBV15 and TRBJ2-5, the full variable domain is DAMVIQNPRYQVTQFGKPVTLSCSQTLNHNVMYWYQQKSSQAPKLLFHYYDKDFNNEADTPDNFQSRRPNTSFCFLDIRSPGLGDTAMYLCATGQDPGTQYFGPGTRLLVL.

The chain uses TRBV29-1 and TRBJ1-2; D gene ambiguous. The germline V and J ends were trimmed by 7 bases and 4 bases, with 16 bases remaining between them. Germline values: CDR1 SQVTM, CDR2 ANQGSEA. The CDR3 contains 13 residues. The CDR3 is CSAGNGGPYGYTF. Written as DNA, the CDR3 is TGCAGCGCCGGGAACGGAGGGCCCTATGGCTACACCTTC.

The chain links TRBV12-3 or TRBV12-4 to TRBJ2-1, with 9 positions matching TRBD2. With V trimmed by 3 bases and J by 6 bases, 3 bases remained unmatched. This CDR3 spans 14 amino acids. The CDR3 nucleotides are TGTGCCAGCAGTTTTAGCGGGGGAACCAATGAGCAGTTCTTC. Translated: CASSFSGGTNEQFF.

The gene calls are TRBV7-2 and TRBJ2-5; TRBD2 is a possible D gene (7 bases). This CDR3 contains 14 residues. Germline-derived CDR1 and CDR2 are SGHTA and FQGNSA. The V gene lost 4 bases and the J gene lost 3 bases, with 12 bases spanning the gap. The CDR3 nucleotides are TGTGCCAGCAGCTACGGGGGGCGCAAAGAGACCCAGTACTTC. It translates to CASSYGGRKETQYF.

The chain combines TRBV19 with TRBJ2-5; TRBD1 agrees at 7 bases. From germline, CDR1 is LNHDA and CDR2 SQIVND (reference sequence). The V gene end was trimmed by 5 bases and the J gene end by 1 base; junction bases not matched to a gene: 4. The CDR3 consists of 14 residues. The CDR3 region has the DNA TGTGCCAGTAGTGACAGGGAAATCCAAGAGACCCAGTACTTC. Protein: CASSDREIQETQYF.

The sample holds a few counts of this clonotype. This chain joins TRBV7-6 and TRBJ2-3, with 11 bases identical to TRBD2. The germline CDR1 and CDR2 sequences are SGHVS and FNYEAQ. J gave up 9 bases and V 5 bases, and 10 bases lay outside the gene matches. The CDR3 is 15 amino acids. The DNA of the CDR3 is TGTGCCAGCAGCCGACCTAGCGGGGGGCCGTACACGCAGTATTTT. This sequence encodes CASSRPSGGPYTQYF.

This clonotype was detected only a few times. J is TRBJ2-1 and V is TRBV4-1, with D possibly being TRBD2 (6 bases). CDR3 length equals 17 residues. Per the germline V gene, CDR1 is MGHRA and CDR2 is YSYEKL. V was pared by 2 bases and J by 4 bases, with 18 bases between. The CDR3 bases are TGCGCCAGCAGCCAATACTACCTACCGGGAGCTTACAATGAGCAGTTCTTC. Amino acid sequence: CASSQYYLPGAYNEQFF.